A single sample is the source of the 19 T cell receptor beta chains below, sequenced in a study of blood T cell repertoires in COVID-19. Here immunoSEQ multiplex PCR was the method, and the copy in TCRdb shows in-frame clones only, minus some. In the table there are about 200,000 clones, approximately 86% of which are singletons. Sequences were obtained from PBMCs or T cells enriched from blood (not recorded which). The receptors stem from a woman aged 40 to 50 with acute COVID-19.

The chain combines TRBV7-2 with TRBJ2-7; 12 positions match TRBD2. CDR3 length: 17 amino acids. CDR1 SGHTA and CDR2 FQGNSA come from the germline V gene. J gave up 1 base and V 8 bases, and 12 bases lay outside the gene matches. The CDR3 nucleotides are TGTGCCAGCGCCCTGACTAGCGGGAGCCTCGAGTCCTACGAGCAGTACTTC. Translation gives CASALTSGSLESYEQYF.

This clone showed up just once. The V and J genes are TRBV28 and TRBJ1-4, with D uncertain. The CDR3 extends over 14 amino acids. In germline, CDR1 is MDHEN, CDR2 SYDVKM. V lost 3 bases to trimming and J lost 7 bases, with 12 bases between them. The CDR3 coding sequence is TGTGCCAGCAGTTTGGGCCCACAGCCTGAAAAACTGTTTTTT. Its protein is CASSLGPQPEKLFF.

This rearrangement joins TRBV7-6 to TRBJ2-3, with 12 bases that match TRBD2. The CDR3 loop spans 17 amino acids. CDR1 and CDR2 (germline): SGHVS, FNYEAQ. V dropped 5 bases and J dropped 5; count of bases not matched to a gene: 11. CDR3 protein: CASSRSSGRGVLDTQYF. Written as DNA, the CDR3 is TGTGCCAGCAGCCGCTCTAGCGGGAGGGGAGTCTTAGATACGCAGTATTTT.

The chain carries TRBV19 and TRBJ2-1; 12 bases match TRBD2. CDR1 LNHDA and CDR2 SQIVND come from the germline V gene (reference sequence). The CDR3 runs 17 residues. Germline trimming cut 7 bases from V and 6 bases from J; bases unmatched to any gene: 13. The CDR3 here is CASTPGRSSGRANEQFF. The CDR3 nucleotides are TGTGCCAGTACCCCGGGCCGGTCTAGCGGGAGGGCCAATGAGCAGTTCTTC.

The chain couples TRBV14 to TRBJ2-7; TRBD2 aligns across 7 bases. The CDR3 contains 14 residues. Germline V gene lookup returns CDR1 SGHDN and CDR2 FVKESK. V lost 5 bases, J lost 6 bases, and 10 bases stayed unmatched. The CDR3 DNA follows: TGTGCCAGCAGCTCCCGACTAGCCGAGCCCGAGCAGTACTTC. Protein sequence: CASSSRLAEPEQYF.

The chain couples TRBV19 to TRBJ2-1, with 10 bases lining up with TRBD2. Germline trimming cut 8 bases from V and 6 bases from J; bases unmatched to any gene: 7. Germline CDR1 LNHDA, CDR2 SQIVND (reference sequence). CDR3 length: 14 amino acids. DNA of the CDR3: TGTGCCAGTGCCATAGCGGGAGGATCCAATGAGCAGTTCTTC. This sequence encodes CASAIAGGSNEQFF. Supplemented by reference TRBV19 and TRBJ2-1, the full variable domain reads DGGITQSPKYLFRKEGQNVTLSCEQNLNHDAMYWYRQDPGQGLRLIYYSQIVNDFQKGDIAEGYSVSREKKESFPLTVTSAQKNPTAFYLCASAIAGGSNEQFFGPGTRLTVL.

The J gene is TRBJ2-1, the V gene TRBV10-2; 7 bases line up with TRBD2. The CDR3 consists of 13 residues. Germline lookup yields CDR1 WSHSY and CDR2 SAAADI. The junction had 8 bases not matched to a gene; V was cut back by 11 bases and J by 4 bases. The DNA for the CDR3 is TGCGCCGCAAGGACTAGAAAGTACAATGAGCAGTTCTTC. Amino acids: CAARTRKYNEQFF.

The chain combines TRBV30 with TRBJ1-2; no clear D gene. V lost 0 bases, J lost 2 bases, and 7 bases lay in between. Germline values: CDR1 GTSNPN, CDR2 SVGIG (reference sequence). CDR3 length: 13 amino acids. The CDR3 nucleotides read TGTGCCTGGAGTGTGCAGGCCAACTATGGCTACACCTTC. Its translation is CAWSVQANYGYTF.

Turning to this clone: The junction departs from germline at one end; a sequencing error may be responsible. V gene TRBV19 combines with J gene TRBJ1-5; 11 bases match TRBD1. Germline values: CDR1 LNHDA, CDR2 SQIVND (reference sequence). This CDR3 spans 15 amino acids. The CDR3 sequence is CTSTPGTGGGQPQHF. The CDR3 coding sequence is TGTACCAGTACCCCCGGGACAGGGGGAGGACAGCCCCAGCATTTT.

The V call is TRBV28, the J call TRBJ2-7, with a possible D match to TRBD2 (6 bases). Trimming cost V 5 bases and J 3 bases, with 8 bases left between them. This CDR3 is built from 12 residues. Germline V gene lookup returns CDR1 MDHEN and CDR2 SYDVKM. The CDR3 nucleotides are TGTGCCAGCAGTGGGGGGATCTACGAGCAGTACTTC. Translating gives CASSGGIYEQYF.

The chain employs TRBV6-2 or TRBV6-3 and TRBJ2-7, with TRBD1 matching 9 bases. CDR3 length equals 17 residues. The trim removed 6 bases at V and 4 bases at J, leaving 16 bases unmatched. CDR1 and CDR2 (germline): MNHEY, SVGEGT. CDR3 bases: TGTGCCAGCAGCCACTCTTTCCGGACAGGGGTCGTTTACGAGCAGTACTTC. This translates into CASSHSFRTGVVYEQYF.

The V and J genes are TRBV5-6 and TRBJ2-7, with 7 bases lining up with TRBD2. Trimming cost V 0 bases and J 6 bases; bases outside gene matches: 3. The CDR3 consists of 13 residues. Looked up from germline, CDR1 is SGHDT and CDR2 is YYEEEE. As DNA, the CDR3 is TGTGCCAGCAGCTTGGAGCGGGGCTTCGAGCAGTACTTC. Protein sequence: CASSLERGFEQYF.

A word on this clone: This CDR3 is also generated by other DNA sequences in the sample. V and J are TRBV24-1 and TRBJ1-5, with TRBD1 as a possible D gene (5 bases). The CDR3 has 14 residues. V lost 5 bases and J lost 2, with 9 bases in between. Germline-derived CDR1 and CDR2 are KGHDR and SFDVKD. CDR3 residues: CATSGSGGNQPQHF. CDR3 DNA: TGTGCCACCAGTGGGTCGGGGGGCAATCAGCCCCAGCATTTT.

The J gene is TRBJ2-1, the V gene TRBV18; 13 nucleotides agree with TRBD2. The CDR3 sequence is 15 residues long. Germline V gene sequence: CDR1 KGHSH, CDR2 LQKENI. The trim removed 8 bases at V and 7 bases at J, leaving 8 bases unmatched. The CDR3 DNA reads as TGTGCCAGCATCCCGGGACTAGCGGGATCAAATGAGCAGTTCTTC. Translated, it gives CASIPGLAGSNEQFF.

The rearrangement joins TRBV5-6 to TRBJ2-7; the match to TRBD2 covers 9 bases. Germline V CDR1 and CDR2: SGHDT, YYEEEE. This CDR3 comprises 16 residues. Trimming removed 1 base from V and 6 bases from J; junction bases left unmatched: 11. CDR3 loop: CASSLRRVAGVGEQYF. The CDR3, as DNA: TGTGCCAGCAGCTTGAGGAGAGTAGCGGGAGTAGGCGAGCAGTACTTC.

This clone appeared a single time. CDR3 DNA sequence: TGTGCCAGCAGTTTCTCCGGACAGCGACGCAATCAGCCCCAGCATTTT. Amino acids: CASSFSGQRRNQPQHF. J is TRBJ1-5 and V is TRBV28; D may be TRBD1 (6 bases). V was shortened by 3 bases and J by 2 bases, with 14 bases between the two germline ends. Germline-derived CDR1 and CDR2 are MDHEN and SYDVKM. CDR3 size: 16 residues.

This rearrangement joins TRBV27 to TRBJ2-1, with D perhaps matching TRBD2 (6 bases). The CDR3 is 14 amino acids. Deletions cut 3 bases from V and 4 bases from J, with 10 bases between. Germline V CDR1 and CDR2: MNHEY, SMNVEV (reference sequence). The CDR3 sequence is CASSLGTLYNEQFF. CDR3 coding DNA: TGTGCCAGCAGTTTGGGGACTTTATACAATGAGCAGTTCTTC.

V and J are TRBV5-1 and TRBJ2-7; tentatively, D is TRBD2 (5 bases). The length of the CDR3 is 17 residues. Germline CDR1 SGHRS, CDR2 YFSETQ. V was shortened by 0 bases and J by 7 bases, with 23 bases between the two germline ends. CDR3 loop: CASSLGGRGKGFQEQYF. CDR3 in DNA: TGCGCCAGCAGCTTGGGAGGTCGGGGAAAAGGGTTTCAGGAGCAGTACTTC. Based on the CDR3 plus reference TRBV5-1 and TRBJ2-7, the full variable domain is KAGVTQTPRYLIKTRGQQVTLSCSPISGHRSVSWYQQTPGQGLQFLFEYFSETQRNKGNFPGRFSGRQFSNSRSEMNVSTLELGDSALYLCASSLGGRGKGFQEQYFGPGTRLTVT.

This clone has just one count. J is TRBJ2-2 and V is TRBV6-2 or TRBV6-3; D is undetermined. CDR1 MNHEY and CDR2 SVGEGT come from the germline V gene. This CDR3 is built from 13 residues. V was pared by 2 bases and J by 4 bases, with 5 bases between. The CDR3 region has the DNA TGTGCCAGCAGTTACCACAGCACCGGGGAGCTGTTTTTT. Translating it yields CASSYHSTGELFF.